This T cell receptor beta chain was recovered during a study of blood T cell repertoires in COVID-19. The CDR3 is 13 amino acids. The V gene's germline CDR1 is KGHSH and CDR2 LQKENI. Trimming cost V 4 bases and J 0 bases, with 4 bases left between them. The repertoire was sequenced with immunoSEQ multiplex PCR; TCRdb's copy has only in-frame clones and lacks some. The sample includes 190,000 or so clones, 90% to 95% of them seen just once. Sequencing used peripheral blood. This TCR was sampled from a man aged 30-40 years with COVID-19, enrolled during active disease. J is TRBJ1-3 and V is TRBV18; no clear D gene. This chain's CDR3 is CASSLASGNTIYF. In nucleotides, the CDR3 is TGTGCCAGCTCACTGGCCTCTGGAAACACCATATATTTT.